This TCR beta chain stems from a study of OX40 agonist ivuxolimab in advanced cancers. Germline assignment: CDR1 SGHVS and CDR2 FQNEAQ. This CDR3 region has 17 residues. V shed 5 bases and J 0 bases; nucleotides not matched to a gene: 8. The assay was immunoSEQ multiplex PCR, and TCRdb's table has in-frame clones only and misses some. The sample contains 45,000 to 60,000 clones, roughly 89% of which appear only once. The chain links TRBV7-8 to TRBJ1-5, with 9 bases identical to TRBD1. The TCR was taken from an adult with an advanced solid tumor such as melanoma, head and neck, liver or kidney cancer. Sequences were derived from CD4+ or CD8+ T cells sorted from blood, sampled in a trial of the OX40 agonist ivuxolimab. CDR3 loop: CASSPRTGDYSNQPQHF. CDR3 sequence (DNA): TGTGCCAGCAGCCCGAGGACAGGGGACTATAGCAATCAGCCCCAGCATTTT.